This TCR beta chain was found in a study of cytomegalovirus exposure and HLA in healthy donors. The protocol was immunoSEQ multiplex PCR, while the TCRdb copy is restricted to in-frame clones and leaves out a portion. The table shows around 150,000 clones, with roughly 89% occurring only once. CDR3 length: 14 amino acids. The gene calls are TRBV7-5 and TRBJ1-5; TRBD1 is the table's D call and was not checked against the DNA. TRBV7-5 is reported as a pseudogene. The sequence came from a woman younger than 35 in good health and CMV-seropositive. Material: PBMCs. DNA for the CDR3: TGTGTCAGAAGCTCGACAGTTAGCAATCAGCCCCAGCATTTT. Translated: CVRSSTVSNQPQHF.